A single sample gave rise to the 10 T cell receptor beta chains below, sequenced in a study of CD8+ T cells in alopecia areata. RNA extraction and reverse transcription yielded cDNA as sequencing template. Clones were sequenced by immunoSEQ multiplex PCR, and TCRdb holds only the in-frame ones, with some missing. The table lists about 97,000 clones, 41% of them singletons, with 1% to 1.5% in the top ten. The sample taken for sequencing was CD4+ T cells sorted from blood. The origin of the receptors is a human donor with alopecia areata.

This clone was observed a few times. This chain uses TRBV28 with TRBJ2-7; no firm D call. CDR1 is MDHEN, CDR2 SYDVKM, per germline. The CDR3 consists of 12 residues. V gave up 3 bases and J gave up 7 bases, with 10 bases separating them. CDR3 DNA: TGTGCCAGCAGTTTGCCCCTGGAAGAGCAGTACTTC. As protein: CASSLPLEEQYF.

This chain joins TRBV5-1 and TRBJ2-5; TRBD2 is a possible D gene (6 bases). V was trimmed by 4 bases and J by 2 bases, leaving 15 bases between them. The V gene's germline CDR1 is SGHRS and CDR2 YFSETQ. The CDR3 loop spans 15 amino acids. CDR3 DNA sequence: TGCGCCAGCAGCCTTAACGGGCGGGGACAAGAGACCCAGTACTTC. As protein: CASSLNGRGQETQYF.

The chain uses TRBV18 and TRBJ2-1; D is possibly TRBD2 (6 bases). The germline CDR1 and CDR2 sequences are KGHSH and LQKENI. This CDR3 comprises 15 residues. Between the trimmed V and J ends, which lost 2 bases and 0 bases, there was a span of 8 bases. CDR3 in DNA: TGTGCCAGCTCACCATCGGAGGGCTCCTACAATGAGCAGTTCTTC. It is translated as CASSPSEGSYNEQFF. Combining the CDR3 with reference TRBV18 and TRBJ2-1 gives the whole variable domain NAGVMQNPRHLVRRRGQEARLRCSPMKGHSHVYWYRQLPEEGLKFMVYLQKENIIDESGMPKERFSAEFPKEGPSILRIQQVVRGDSAAYFCASSPSEGSYNEQFFGPGTRLTVL.

The chain carries TRBV5-1 and TRBJ2-7; D perhaps matches TRBD2 (5 bases). V was pared by 1 base and J by 0 bases, with 14 bases between. The CDR3 totals 16 residues. Germline CDR1 is SGHRS and CDR2 is YFSETQ. The CDR3 DNA sequence: TGCGCCAGCAGCTTGTCTTCAGCGGCTGACTCCTACGAGCAGTACTTC. Its protein is CASSLSSAADSYEQYF.

Here the CDR3 reads CASSEYLRPSQETQYF. The CDR3 DNA sequence: TGTGCCAGCAGTGAATACCTTAGGCCTTCACAAGAGACCCAGTACTTC. V and J are TRBV2 and TRBJ2-5; no firm D call. V was trimmed by 2 bases and J by 2 bases, leaving 15 bases between them. The CDR3 is 16 residues long. CDR1 and CDR2 from the germline V gene are SNHLY and FYNNEI.

The rearrangement uses TRBV19 and TRBJ2-7; 9 nucleotides match TRBD1. The germline V gene encodes CDR1 LNHDA and CDR2 SQIVND (reference sequence). The CDR3 consists of 15 residues. The trim removed 6 bases at V and 5 bases at J, leaving 11 bases unmatched. The CDR3 nucleotides are TGTGCCAGTAGCACCCTAGACAGGGGGTTCAACGAGCAGTACTTC. This encodes CASSTLDRGFNEQYF.

This rearrangement joins TRBV7-9 to TRBJ2-7; 7 bases map to TRBD1. The CDR3 runs 15 residues. After removal of 5 bases from V and 1 base from J, the junction contained 8 bases not matched to a gene. CDR1 SEHNR and CDR2 FQNEAQ come from the germline V gene (reference sequence). The CDR3 reads CASSRQGKKSYEQYF. The CDR3 bases are TGTGCCAGCAGCCGACAGGGTAAAAAGTCCTACGAGCAGTACTTC.

The chain carries TRBV29-1 and TRBJ2-7; tentatively, D is TRBD1 or TRBD2 (6 bases each). CDR1 is SQVTM and CDR2 is ANQGSEA in the germline V gene. This CDR3 region has 13 residues. The V end lost 6 bases, the J end lost 2 bases, and 14 bases lay between the germline ends. The CDR3 spells CSVTRQAPYEQYF. The CDR3, as DNA: TGCAGCGTGACTAGACAGGCTCCCTACGAGCAGTACTTC.

This clone was observed once. The chain joins TRBV29-1 to TRBJ2-7; D ambiguous. In germline, CDR1 is SQVTM, CDR2 ANQGSEA. The length of the CDR3 is 12 residues. The germline V and J ends were trimmed by 6 bases and 2 bases, with 11 bases remaining between them. CDR3 sequence: CSVWELPYEQYF. CDR3 nucleotides: TGCAGCGTATGGGAACTCCCCTACGAGCAGTACTTC.

This chain links TRBV30 with TRBJ2-3, with D possibly being TRBD2 (6 bases). The CDR3 runs to 13 residues. CDR1 is GTSNPN and CDR2 is SVGIG in the germline V gene (reference sequence). The V end lost 5 bases, the J end lost 1 base, and 10 bases lay between the germline ends. CDR3 loop: CAWPSVRTDTQYF. CDR3 coding DNA: TGTGCCTGGCCTAGCGTACGCACAGATACGCAGTATTTT.